These 25 T cell receptor beta chains were all obtained from the same sample, sequenced in a study of CD8 T cells in Susac syndrome. RNA amounts of roughly 0.45 to 1 ug underwent reverse transcription with random hexamers. TCRdb passed the immunoSEQ multiplex PCR reads through MiXCR, listing each CDR3 protein once. Among about 80,000 distinct CDR3 sequences, around 94% were seen once, and the ten largest hold 0.26%. Sequenced material: CD8+ T cells from PBMCs. The receptor source for this set is a human donor in good health.

The gene calls are TRBV6-5 and TRBJ2-7; perhaps TRBD2 as D (7 bases). V was pared by 1 base and J by 4 bases, with 11 bases between. The CDR3 extends over 14 amino acids. Germline V gene sequence: CDR1 MNHEY, CDR2 SVGAGI. The CDR3 sequence: CASSYFGGPYEQYF. CDR3 nucleotide sequence: TGTGCCAGCAGTTACTTCGGGGGGCCGTACGAGCAGTACTTC.

V usage is TRBV2 and J usage is TRBJ1-1; maybe TRBD1 (5 bases). The CDR3 runs to 13 residues. V was shortened by 8 bases and J by 0 bases, with 10 bases between the two germline ends. The germline V gene has CDR1 SNHLY and CDR2 FYNNEI. This CDR3 reads CASRDGLNTEAFF. For the CDR3, the DNA is TGTGCCAGCCGGGACGGCCTGAACACTGAAGCTTTCTTT.

The chain joins TRBV6-2 or TRBV6-3 to TRBJ2-7, with TRBD2 matching 8 bases. This CDR3 contains 15 residues. CDR1 MNHEY and CDR2 SVGEGT come from the germline V gene. V trimming: 2 bases; J trimming: 3 bases; junction bases outside the gene matches: 6. CDR3 loop: CASSYTLAGGYEQYF. The CDR3 coding sequence is TGTGCCAGCAGTTACACTTTGGCGGGGGGCTACGAGCAGTACTTC.

The chain links TRBV27 to TRBJ2-1, with no clear D. CDR1 MNHEY and CDR2 SMNVEV come from the germline V gene (reference sequence). The ends were cut back, 3 bases at V and 6 bases at J, with 9 bases in the middle. This CDR3 is 13 amino acids long. CDR3 nucleotides: TGTGCCAGCAGTTTGCCCGGTTTCAATGAGCAGTTCTTC. This encodes CASSLPGFNEQFF.

The J gene is TRBJ1-2, the V gene TRBV4-1; D possibly corresponds to TRBD1 (6 bases). The germline V gene has CDR1 MGHRA and CDR2 YSYEKL. With 3 bases removed from V and 4 bases from J, the gap between germline ends came to 12 bases. The CDR3 spans 14 residues. The CDR3 reads CASSHGGASYGYTF. The CDR3 coding sequence is TGCGCCAGCAGCCACGGGGGCGCGAGCTATGGCTACACCTTC.

The chain joins TRBV20-1 to TRBJ2-3, with D perhaps TRBD1 or TRBD2 (5 bases each). The CDR3 contains 15 residues. CDR1 is DFQATT and CDR2 is SNEGSKA in the germline V gene (reference sequence). Trimming pared 2 bases from V and 4 bases from J, leaving 16 bases between. The CDR3 coding sequence is TGCAGTGCTAGAAAACCGGGACGGCGGCCAGATACGCAGTATTTT. Translation gives CSARKPGRRPDTQYF.

The chain has TRBV6-2 or TRBV6-3 and TRBJ1-1, with D hard to call. V lost 0 bases and J lost 8, with 10 bases in between. The CDR3 covers 13 residues. Germline V lookup: CDR1 MNHEY, CDR2 SVGEGT. The CDR3: CASSYSPLYEAFF. The CDR3 coding sequence is TGTGCCAGCAGTTACTCGCCATTATACGAAGCTTTCTTT.

This chain connects TRBV27 to TRBJ2-5; D remains ambiguous. CDR3 size: 15 residues. Deletions cut 6 bases from V and 1 base from J, with 15 bases between. The germline V gene has CDR1 MNHEY and CDR2 SMNVEV (reference sequence). The CDR3 reads CASSYLGGSQETQYF. The CDR3 DNA reads as TGTGCCAGCAGCTACCTGGGTGGGTCCCAAGAGACCCAGTACTTC.

The chain carries TRBV7-3 and TRBJ2-7; D is possibly TRBD2 (7 bases). Germline CDR1 reads SGHTA; CDR2 reads FQGTGA. The CDR3 extends over 16 amino acids. The V gene lost 6 bases and the J gene lost 6 bases, with 24 bases spanning the gap. Written as DNA, the CDR3 is TGTGCCAGCAGTGTTACGGGGGGACATGGCTCCAGCGAGCAGTACGTC. It is translated as CASSVTGGHGSSEQYV.

The chain recombines TRBV18 with TRBJ2-2; D is unresolved. The V and J ends lost 1 base and 6 bases respectively, with 3 bases between them. CDR3 length equals 12 residues. Germline V CDR1 and CDR2: KGHSH, LQKENI. The CDR3 DNA sequence: TGTGCCAGCTCACCACGGGCCGGGGAGCTGTTTTTT. Its protein product is CASSPRAGELFF.

This chain uses TRBV12-3 or TRBV12-4 with TRBJ1-2; D is ambiguous. The V end lost 5 bases, the J end lost 6 bases, and 19 bases lay between the germline ends. The CDR3 covers 15 residues. CDR3 residues: CASSPFNGPHHGYTF. The CDR3 DNA follows: TGTGCCAGCAGTCCTTTTAACGGACCCCACCATGGCTACACCTTC.

The chain is built from TRBV9 and TRBJ1-1, with D hard to call. Trimming took off 3 bases at V and 8 bases at J, with 11 bases between the two ends. The germline V gene encodes CDR1 SGDLS and CDR2 YYNGEE. The CDR3 contains 12 residues. In DNA form, the CDR3 reads TGTGCCAGCAGCGGATTGGGGAGGGAAGCTTTCTTT. Translation: CASSGLGREAFF. Full variable domain (outside the CDR3, taken from reference TRBV9 and TRBJ1-1): DSGVTQTPKHLITATGQRVTLRCSPRSGDLSVYWYQQSLDQGLQFLIQYYNGEERAKGNILERFSAQQFPDLHSELNLSSLELGDSALYFCASSGLGREAFFGQGTRLTVV.

The V and J genes are TRBV9 and TRBJ2-2, with 11 bases fitting TRBD1. The CDR3 extends over 16 amino acids. The trim removed 6 bases at V and 2 bases at J, leaving 6 bases unmatched. CDR1 and CDR2 from the germline V gene are SGDLS and YYNGEE. The CDR3 sequence: CASTRGTGGNTGELFF. CDR3 DNA sequence: TGTGCCAGCACCCGTGGGACAGGGGGTAACACCGGGGAGCTGTTTTTT.

The chain combines TRBV10-3 with TRBJ2-5; 12 positions agree with TRBD1. In germline, CDR1 is ENHRY, CDR2 SYGVKD. The V gene end was trimmed by 9 bases and the J gene end by 4 bases; junction bases not matched to a gene: 18. The CDR3 is 18 amino acids. CDR3 sequence reads: CAIPGQGAIFEVGETQYF. The CDR3 DNA follows: TGTGCCATTCCGGGACAGGGGGCGATTTTTGAGGTAGGAGAGACCCAGTACTTC.

The V and J genes are TRBV12-3 or TRBV12-4 and TRBJ2-1; 11 positions match TRBD2. The CDR3 consists of 16 residues. The trim removed 6 bases at V and 5 bases at J, leaving 9 bases unmatched. CDR3 DNA sequence: TGTGCCAGCAGCCTGATACTAGCGGGGGTGCACAATGAGCAGTTCTTC. Encoded protein: CASSLILAGVHNEQFF.

J is TRBJ2-3 and V is TRBV7-6, with 8 bases identical to TRBD2. V shed 1 base and J 1 base; nucleotides not matched to a gene: 7. The V gene's germline CDR1 is SGHVS and CDR2 FNYEAQ. CDR3 length equals 17 residues. The CDR3 loop reads CASSLVRTGGRTDTQYF. In DNA, the CDR3 is TGTGCCAGCAGCTTAGTTCGTACGGGAGGGCGCACAGATACGCAGTATTTT.

The chain recombines TRBV27 with TRBJ2-7; D may match TRBD1 or TRBD2 (5 bases each). V lost 6 bases and J 6 bases, leaving 21 bases between the germline ends. CDR1 MNHEY and CDR2 SMNVEV come from the germline V gene (reference sequence). The CDR3 is made up of 15 amino acids. CDR3: CASRPRGRAVGEQYF. CDR3 coding DNA: TGTGCCAGCAGGCCTAGGGGACGGGCGGTGGGCGAGCAGTACTTC.

In its sample, this clonotype was seen once. The J gene is TRBJ1-1, the V gene TRBV7-9; D is undetermined. V lost 0 bases to trimming and J lost 4 bases, with 3 bases between them. The germline V gene has CDR1 SEHNR and CDR2 FQNEAQ (reference sequence). The CDR3 contains 12 residues. The CDR3 DNA reads as TGTGCCAGCAGCTTAGCCAGCACTGAAGCTTTCTTT. Protein product: CASSLASTEAFF.

The V call is TRBV15, the J call TRBJ1-1, with D perhaps matching TRBD1 (6 bases). This CDR3 comprises 14 residues. Germline lookup yields CDR1 LNHNV and CDR2 YYDKDF (reference sequence). The germline V and J ends were trimmed by 0 bases and 5 bases, with 10 bases remaining between them. CDR3 sequence: CATSRDLGGTEAFF. CDR3 bases: TGTGCCACCAGCAGAGATTTAGGGGGGACTGAAGCTTTCTTT.

This chain links TRBV27 with TRBJ2-2; TRBD2 agrees at 13 bases. The CDR3 extends over 15 amino acids. CDR1 and CDR2 from the germline V gene are MNHEY and SMNVEV (reference sequence). V lost 4 bases to trimming and J lost 6 bases; unmatched junction nucleotides: 2. CDR3 in DNA: TGTGCCAGCAGTTCCGGACTAGCGGGAGCCGGGGAGCTGTTTTTT. This gives the protein CASSSGLAGAGELFF.

The J gene is TRBJ1-5, the V gene TRBV28; D unclear. The CDR3 has 15 amino acids. V lost 6 bases, J lost 3 bases, and 15 bases lay in between. Germline-derived CDR1 and CDR2 are MDHEN and SYDVKM. CDR3 in amino acids: CASSIKRQINQPQHF. The CDR3 region has the DNA TGTGCCAGCAGCATCAAACGGCAGATCAATCAGCCCCAGCATTTT.

V is TRBV11-2 and J is TRBJ1-1; the D is unclear. This CDR3 is built from 12 residues. The V end was cut by 5 bases, the J end by 5 bases, with 9 bases between. Germline values: CDR1 SGHAT, CDR2 FQNNGV. CDR3 DNA sequence: TGTGCCAGCAGCCCCCATTTGACTGAAGCTTTCTTT. It encodes CASSPHLTEAFF.

This chain connects TRBV5-6 to TRBJ2-1, with D uncertain. The germline gives CDR1 SGHDT, CDR2 YYEEEE. CDR3 length equals 17 residues. The V gene lost 0 bases and the J gene lost 7 bases, with 20 bases spanning the gap. The CDR3 DNA sequence: TGTGCCAGCAGCTTGGCTCGCAATTTCGCTACAAGAAATGAGCAGTTCTTC. Translating it yields CASSLARNFATRNEQFF.

V is TRBV4-1 and J is TRBJ2-2, with unresolved D. Germline V CDR1 and CDR2: MGHRA, YSYEKL. The CDR3 runs 14 residues. Trimming pared 0 bases from V and 7 bases from J, leaving 9 bases between. DNA of the CDR3: TGCGCCAGCAGCCAAGATAGACTCCTCGGGGAGCTGTTTTTT. It translates to CASSQDRLLGELFF.

V and J are TRBV27 and TRBJ1-4; D remains ambiguous. The CDR3 is 15 amino acids. V was pared by 6 bases and J by 0 bases, with 11 bases between. In germline, CDR1 is MNHEY, CDR2 SMNVEV (reference sequence). The CDR3 is CASSMTGATNEKLFF. The CDR3 region has the DNA TGTGCCAGCAGCATGACGGGAGCAACTAATGAAAAACTGTTTTTT.